This T cell receptor (beta chain) derives from a study of early T cells in non-severe SARS-CoV-2 infection. With respect to this clonotype: A clone one base away is much larger, so this may be a read error.

CDR3 length: 14 amino acids. Germline V gene sequence: CDR1 MGHRA, CDR2 YSYEKL. Unique molecular identifiers were attached to individual cDNA molecules. Using its own MiXCR run on the 5' RACE reads, TCRdb lists one record per CDR3 protein. The profile shows 55,000 to 85,000 distinct CDR3 sequences, 9% to 15% of them singletons. This chain uses TRBV4-1 with TRBJ1-5; 8 bases agree with TRBD1. Sequenced input: whole blood. This clonotype was obtained from an adult who was a healthcare worker with PCR-confirmed SARS-CoV-2 infection or an uninfected control (not recorded which). This chain's CDR3 is CTSRRTGFNQPQHF. In DNA form, the CDR3 reads TGCACCAGCAGGCGGACAGGGTTTAATCAGCCCCAGCATTTT.